This T cell receptor beta chain was recovered during a study of cytotoxic CD8 clonotypes in ibrutinib-treated CLL. At the level of the study: It was after a median about 12 months of treatment, range 6 to 36, that response samples were taken.

Overall study results and limits: Higher circulating CD8+ T-cell counts strongly accompanied higher baseline clonality, above age-matched healthy donors.

Cryopreserved PBMCs supplied about 1.9 micrograms of genomic DNA for TCR beta libraries. As to this clone: What it recognizes is unknown.

With sequencing, the targeted depth ranged from 1 in 200,000 to 1 in 1 million T cells. The assay was immunoSEQ multiplex PCR, and TCRdb's table has in-frame clones only and misses some. The profile shows around 200,000 clones, about four fifths of them singletons. Sequences were derived from PBMCs, sampled after 12 months of ibrutinib treatment. The origin of this receptor is a human donor with chronic lymphocytic leukemia.

The CDR3 loop is CASSYRRGLLGYTF. CDR3 in DNA: TGTGCCAGCAGTTACCGCAGGGGGCTACTTGGCTACACCTTC. The chain recombines TRBV6-6 with TRBJ1-2; 8 bases match TRBD1. This CDR3 is built from 14 residues. The germline gives CDR1 MNHNY, CDR2 SVGAGI (reference sequence). J lost 7 bases, V lost 2 bases, and 6 bases had no gene match.